These T cell receptor beta chains were read from a single sample in a study of blood T cell repertoires in COVID-19. Some clones are missing from TCRdb's copy, which holds only in-frame ones; the method was immunoSEQ multiplex PCR. Among 110,000 or so clones listed, about 80% were seen once. Sequences were obtained from peripheral blood. All receptors derive from a woman in her forties or fifties with acute or convalescent COVID-19. Both conserved end residues are part of each CDR3. The D gene is left open where the match is weak. The size entry is marked missing in some rows and otherwise reads once, few, many or a size class.

NA	16	few	TRBJ1-1	TRBV6-5	CASSFSITTGNTEAFF	TGTGCCAGCAGTTTTAGCATCACCACAGGGAACACTGAAGCTTTCTTT
TRBD1	15	NA	TRBJ1-5	TRBV6-6	CASSYWGQGNQPQHF	TGTGCCAGCAGTTACTGGGGACAGGGAAATCAGCCCCAGCATTTT
TRBD1	14	NA	TRBJ1-2	TRBV5-1	CASSLMGQSVGYTF	TGCGCCAGCAGCTTGATGGGACAGTCGGTAGGCTACACCTTC
TRBD1	14	NA	TRBJ2-5	TRBV5-4	CASSSTGVRETQYF	TGTGCCAGCAGCTCCACAGGGGTTCGGGAGACCCAGTACTTC
TRBD2	15	NA	TRBJ2-3	TRBV19	CASGRFAGGTDTQYF	TGTGCCAGCGGCCGCTTTGCGGGGGGTACAGATACGCAGTATTTT
TRBD2	17	NA	TRBJ2-3	TRBV5-1	CASSLALAGGRTDTQYF	TGCGCCAGCAGCTTGGCCTTAGCGGGGGGGCGCACAGATACGCAGTATTTT
TRBD2	15	few	TRBJ2-7	TRBV6-5	CASSYSGTSGGPQYF	TGTGCCAGCAGTTACTCCGGGACTAGCGGGGGGCCTCAGTACTTC
TRBD1	15	few	TRBJ1-1	TRBV4-1	CASSQVDRESTEAFF	TGCGCCAGCAGCCAAGTTGACAGGGAGAGCACTGAAGCTTTCTTT
NA	13	NA	TRBJ1-1	TRBV29-1	CSVQRQPRAEAFF	TGCAGCGTTCAGAGACAGCCACGGGCTGAAGCTTTCTTT
NA	13	NA	TRBJ1-2	TRBV3-1/TRBV3-2	CASSQAWGHGYTF	TGTGCCAGCAGCCAAGCATGGGGGCATGGCTACACCTTC
NA	16	once	TRBJ1-1	TRBV6-1	CASSDQQGMGRSEAFF	TGTGCCAGCAGTGACCAACAGGGAATGGGAAGGTCTGAAGCTTTCTTT
NA	15	NA	TRBJ1-5	TRBV7-2	CASSPVRAPNQPQHF	TGTGCCAGCAGCCCGGTCAGGGCCCCCAATCAGCCCCAGCATTTT
NA	16	NA	TRBJ1-6	TRBV5-6	CASSFSQGSGNSPLHF	TGTGCCAGCAGCTTCAGTCAGGGATCGGGCAATTCACCCCTCCACTTT
NA	13	NA	TRBJ1-5	TRBV6-5	CATSRNSNQPQHF	TGTGCCACCTCGAGGAATAGCAATCAGCCCCAGCATTTT
NA	15	NA	TRBJ1-1	TRBV5-1	CASSLGSLVDTEAFF	TGCGCCAGCAGCTTGGGTTCTCTAGTAGACACTGAAGCTTTCTTT
NA	13	NA	TRBJ1-1	TRBV2	CASRGSGGGEAFF	TGTGCCAGCAGGGGTTCGGGAGGCGGTGAAGCTTTCTTT
TRBD1	13	NA	TRBJ1-4	TRBV2	CASTGRGYEKLFF	TGTGCCAGCACGGGCAGGGGGTATGAAAAACTGTTTTTT
NA	13	NA	TRBJ1-5	TRBV5-6	CASSRGSNQPQHF	TGTGCCAGCAGCCGGGGGAGCAATCAGCCCCAGCATTTT
TRBD1	15	NA	TRBJ2-6	TRBV7-3	CASSSTGAGANVLTF	TGTGCCAGCAGCTCGACAGGGGCCGGGGCCAACGTCCTGACTTTC
TRBD2	15	NA	TRBJ2-2	TRBV9	CASSSLAGNTGELFF	TGTGCCAGCAGCTCTTTAGCGGGGAACACCGGGGAGCTGTTTTTT
NA	13	once	TRBJ1-2	TRBV7-2	CASSLGGSYGYTF	TGTGCCAGCAGCCTAGGAGGCAGCTATGGCTACACCTTC
TRBD1	16	NA	TRBJ1-4	TRBV7-9	CATNPGQGAPNEKLFF	TGTGCCACCAATCCGGGACAGGGAGCTCCTAATGAAAAACTGTTTTTT
NA	15	NA	TRBJ1-2	TRBV6-5	CASSYSSGGGIGYTF	TGTGCCAGCAGTTACTCGAGTGGGGGGGGCATTGGCTACACCTTC
TRBD2	16	once	TRBJ2-1	TRBV10-1	CASSEGVAGPYNEQFF	TGCGCCAGCAGTGAGGGGGTAGCGGGGCCCTACAATGAGCAGTTCTTC
TRBD1	14	NA	TRBJ1-2	TRBV7-3	CASSPGQGAHGYTF	TGTGCCAGCAGCCCGGGACAGGGGGCCCATGGCTACACCTTC
TRBD1	15	NA	TRBJ1-2	TRBV6-6	CASNPQTGPFYGYTF	TGTGCCAGCAACCCTCAGACAGGGCCGTTCTATGGCTACACCTTC
NA	15	few	TRBJ2-3	TRBV3-1/TRBV3-2	CASSHMRGGADTQYF	TGTGCCAGCAGCCATATGAGGGGGGGCGCAGATACGCAGTATTTT
NA	14	NA	TRBJ2-7	TRBV7-8	CASSPRAGTYEQYF	TGTGCCAGCAGCCCTAGGGCAGGGACCTACGAGCAGTACTTC
NA	12	NA	TRBJ1-4	TRBV18	CASSPGREKLFF	TGTGCCAGCTCTCCTGGGAGGGAAAAACTGTTTTTT
NA	15	NA	TRBJ1-4	TRBV18	CASSLQVATNEKLFF	TGTGCCAGCTCACTACAGGTGGCAACTAATGAAAAACTGTTTTTT
NA	13	NA	TRBJ1-1	TRBV6-6	CASRAQSNTEAFF	TGTGCCAGCAGGGCCCAATCGAACACTGAAGCTTTCTTT
TRBD1	14	NA	TRBJ2-7	TRBV27	CASSDRGRGYEQYF	TGTGCCAGCAGCGACAGGGGACGGGGCTACGAGCAGTACTTC
TRBD1	15	NA	TRBJ1-5	TRBV27	CASSTARTGGQPQHF	TGTGCCAGCAGCACCGCCAGGACAGGGGGACAGCCCCAGCATTTT
NA	12	NA	TRBJ1-1	TRBV12-3/TRBV12-4	CASSFSGRGAFF	TGTGCCAGCAGTTTCTCGGGGCGGGGCGCTTTCTTT
TRBD1	13	NA	TRBJ1-3	TRBV29-1	CSVDRVDGNTIYF	TGCAGCGTAGACAGGGTGGATGGAAACACCATATATTTT
TRBD2	17	NA	TRBJ2-1	TRBV28	CASSQTDGTRDHNEQFF	TGTGCCAGCAGCCAAACCGACGGGACTAGGGACCACAATGAGCAGTTCTTC
TRBD1	14	NA	TRBJ1-5	TRBV3-1/TRBV3-2	CASSSTGDNQPQHF	TGTGCCAGCAGCTCGACAGGGGATAATCAGCCCCAGCATTTT
NA	14	NA	TRBJ1-4	TRBV15	CATSREGSNEKLFF	TGTGCCACCAGCAGGGAGGGGTCGAATGAAAAACTGTTTTTT
NA	15	NA	TRBJ2-2	TRBV10-3	CAISERGLNTGELFF	TGTGCCATCAGTGAGAGGGGCCTGAACACCGGGGAGCTGTTTTTT
NA	14	NA	TRBJ2-7	TRBV25-1	CASSFRREGGGFYF	TGTGCCAGCAGTTTCCGGCGGGAAGGGGGCGGTTTCTACTTC
TRBD1	17	few	TRBJ1-1	TRBV2	CASRFFHLQGVNTEAFF	TGTGCCTCTCGATTCTTCCACCTACAGGGGGTGAACACTGAAGCTTTCTTT
TRBD1	16	NA	TRBJ1-2	TRBV2	CASSEGQGAVGYGYTF	TGTGCCAGCAGTGAGGGACAGGGGGCCGTGGGCTATGGCTACACCTTC
TRBD1	15	NA	TRBJ1-1	TRBV11-2	CASSPNPGTGIEAFF	TGTGCCAGCAGCCCAAATCCCGGGACAGGGATTGAAGCTTTCTTT
NA	16	NA	TRBJ2-5	TRBV5-1	CASSLNTGVGQETQYF	TGCGCCAGCAGCTTGAATACGGGGGTCGGACAAGAGACCCAGTACTTC
NA	15	NA	TRBJ2-7	TRBV6-1	CASSEGRSFQTEQYF	TGTGCCAGCAGTGAAGGCAGATCGTTCCAAACCGAGCAGTACTTC
TRBD1	15	NA	TRBJ1-1	TRBV7-2	CASSSLRDRDGEAFF	TGTGCCAGCAGCTCTCTTCGGGACAGGGACGGAGAAGCTTTCTTT
TRBD1	13	NA	TRBJ2-4	TRBV19	CASTPGDRNIQYF	TGTGCCAGTACCCCCGGGGACAGAAACATTCAGTACTTC
TRBD1	15	NA	TRBJ2-7	TRBV7-3	CASSLTRGQDYEQYF	TGTGCCAGCAGCTTAACCAGGGGACAGGACTACGAGCAGTACTTC
NA	15	NA	TRBJ1-5	TRBV6-1	CASSDRGLSNQPQHF	TGTGCCAGCAGTGACAGGGGATTAAGCAATCAGCCCCAGCATTTT
NA	15	NA	TRBJ2-5	TRBV19	CASSRSGTYQETQYF	TGTGCCAGTAGTCGATCCGGGACTTACCAAGAGACCCAGTACTTC
NA	14	NA	TRBJ1-2	TRBV19	CASSMGGLNYGYTF	TGTGCCAGTAGTATGGGCGGACTTAACTATGGCTACACCTTC
NA	14	NA	TRBJ1-5	TRBV28	CASRSGQSNQPQHF	TGTGCCAGCAGGTCCGGACAGAGCAATCAGCCCCAGCATTTT
TRBD1	13	NA	TRBJ1-2	TRBV5-1	CASTWGTGAGYTF	TGCGCCAGCACCTGGGGCACAGGGGCCGGCTACACCTTC
TRBD1	12	NA	TRBJ2-7	TRBV28	CASRTGGWEQYF	TGTGCCAGCCGGACAGGAGGCTGGGAGCAGTACTTC
NA	13	NA	TRBJ2-7	TRBV3-1/TRBV3-2	CASSWGVSREQYF	TGTGCCAGCAGCTGGGGAGTTTCGCGCGAGCAGTACTTC
NA	14	once	TRBJ1-1	TRBV5-1	CASSFWAGETEAFF	TGCGCCAGCAGCTTTTGGGCAGGGGAAACTGAAGCTTTCTTT